Below, one TCR beta chain is given with its context. The CDR3 length is 13 residues. V was shortened by 8 bases and J by 1 base, with 11 bases between the two germline ends. The germline V gene encodes CDR1 MNHEY and CDR2 SVGAGI. This sample is part of a study of blood T cell repertoires in COVID-19. The data were produced by immunoSEQ multiplex PCR, yet TCRdb's version contains in-frame clones alone and is incomplete. This table has hundreds of thousands of clones, around 87% appearing once. Material for sequencing was PBMCs or T cells enriched from blood (not recorded which). V and J are TRBV6-5 and TRBJ1-2, with no clear D. The receptor comes from a woman aged 45-60 years who had recovered from COVID-19. The CDR3 sequence is CASGQAINYGYTF. Written as DNA, the CDR3 is TGTGCCAGCGGTCAGGCGATTAACTATGGCTACACCTTC.